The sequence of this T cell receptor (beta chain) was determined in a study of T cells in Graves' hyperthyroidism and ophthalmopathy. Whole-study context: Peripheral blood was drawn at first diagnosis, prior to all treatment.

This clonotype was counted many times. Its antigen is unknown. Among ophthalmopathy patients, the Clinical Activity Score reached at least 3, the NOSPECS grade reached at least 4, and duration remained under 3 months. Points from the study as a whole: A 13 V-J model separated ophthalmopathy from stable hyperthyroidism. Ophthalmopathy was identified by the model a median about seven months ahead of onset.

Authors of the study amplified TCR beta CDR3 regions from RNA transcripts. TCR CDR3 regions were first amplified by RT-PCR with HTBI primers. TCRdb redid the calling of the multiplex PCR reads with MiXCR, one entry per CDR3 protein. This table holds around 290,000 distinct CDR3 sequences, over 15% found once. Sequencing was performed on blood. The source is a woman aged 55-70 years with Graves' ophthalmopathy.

CDR3 sequence: CASSDEQAQPQHF. The CDR3 DNA is TGTGCCAGCAGTGACGAACAGGCTCAGCCCCAGCATTTT. V and J are TRBV2 and TRBJ1-5; perhaps TRBD1 as D (5 bases). This CDR3 contains 13 residues. The germline V gene has CDR1 SNHLY and CDR2 FYNNEI. Trimming took 3 bases from V and 6 from J, leaving 9 bases between them.